Below, 2 T cell receptor beta chains from the same sample are listed, as sequenced in a study of multiple sclerosis patients with progressive multifocal leukoencephalopathy. Time point here: around 12 months of natalizumab therapy. Measured with immunoSEQ multiplex PCR; TCRdb has only the in-frame clones, and not every one. The sample comprises 20,000 to 30,000 clones, approximately 90% of which are singletons, and over 2% rests with the top ten. The specimen was PBMCs, collected from a patient treated with natalizumab. The source of these receptors is a man in his thirties or forties with multiple sclerosis.

The rearrangement joins TRBV30 to TRBJ1-3; D unresolved. The CDR3 has 14 amino acids. Germline V gene data show CDR1 as GTSNPN and CDR2 as SVGIG (reference sequence). V lost 2 bases, J lost 0 bases, and 8 bases lay in between. The CDR3 loop is CAWSFQSSGNTIYF. CDR3 nucleotide sequence: TGTGCCTGGAGTTTTCAGTCCTCTGGAAACACCATATATTTT.

This chain uses TRBV5-6 with TRBJ2-1; 9 bases map to TRBD2. Germline values: CDR1 SGHDT, CDR2 YYEEEE. CDR3 length equals 15 residues. Losses at the gene ends were 3 bases for V and 8 bases for J; bases not matched to a gene: 9. The CDR3 sequence is CASSSVLAGAHEQFF. CDR3 coding DNA: TGTGCCAGCAGCTCGGTCTTAGCGGGAGCGCATGAGCAGTTCTTC.